The sequence of this T cell receptor beta chain was determined in a study of T-cell reconstitution after alpha-beta-depleted transplantation in children. The CDR3 consists of 15 residues. Germline V CDR1 and CDR2: SGHTA, FQGTGA. The ends lost 6 bases at V and 4 bases at J; junction bases unmatched: 4. With respect to this clonotype: The antigen is unknown.

Notes on the study in general: The study reportedly traced alpha-beta T cells about two months after transplant to several hundred expanded graft clones.

Unique molecular identifiers were used in preparing the TCRbeta library. TCRdb reprocessed the PCR reads with MiXCR, giving one entry per CDR3 protein. The sample consists of about a million distinct CDR3 sequences, under 30% of them appearing once. This sequence was found in a boy under two years old who had a stem cell transplant for SCID, so the T cells may come from the graft donor. The sample here was PBMCs, mostly from graft donor cells, taken 360 days after TCRalphabeta/CD19-depleted stem cell transplant. This sequence joins TRBV7-3 and TRBJ2-1; 12 bases line up with TRBD2. This CDR3 is CASSASGGVYNEQFF. DNA for the CDR3: TGTGCCAGCAGTGCTAGCGGGGGGGTTTACAATGAGCAGTTCTTC.